The T cell receptor (beta chain) described here comes from a study of T cell changes during pregnancy in multiple sclerosis. Measured with immunoSEQ multiplex PCR; TCRdb has only the in-frame clones, and not every one. The sample lists roughly 87,000 clones, about 94% occurring once. This clone was counted once. Trimming stripped 0 bases from V and 4 bases from J, with 4 bases between. The germline V gene encodes CDR1 GTSNPN and CDR2 SVGIG (reference sequence). CDR3 length: 11 amino acids. The chain uses TRBV30 and TRBJ2-7, with D unresolved. This TCR derives from a female donor in good health, enrolled as a control in a pregnancy study. This specimen consisted of peripheral blood, obtained in the third trimester of pregnancy. CDR3 region: CAWSVEYEQYF. The CDR3 coding sequence is TGTGCCTGGAGTGTAGAGTACGAGCAGTACTTC.